This T cell receptor beta chain was documented in a study of shared clonotypes between healthy human individuals. Study-wide results and caveats: The diversity represented, both genetic and in exposure history, was limited by few donors.

The protocol was immunoSEQ multiplex PCR, while the TCRdb copy is restricted to in-frame clones and leaves out a portion. The sample shows about 480,000 clones, about 79% of them seen only once. This clone was recorded only once. What it recognizes is unknown. This TCR derives from a woman aged 40-49 years in good health. Some clones in this sample may be carry-over from other donors' samples. Sample: PBMCs.

CDR3 sequence (DNA): TGTGCCAGCAGCTTGCAGGGTTCTAGCACAGATACGCAGTATTTT. The encoded protein is CASSLQGSSTDTQYF. The V gene is TRBV11-2, the J gene TRBJ2-3; D might be TRBD1 (5 bases). The V gene lost 3 bases and the J gene lost 0 bases, with 10 bases spanning the gap. The CDR3 runs 15 residues. Looked up from germline, CDR1 is SGHAT and CDR2 is FQNNGV.